This T cell receptor beta chain was obtained from a study of T-cell memory formation after mild COVID-19. Study-level findings and limits: CD4/CD8 balance characterized clones contracting day 15 to 85, and CD4+ skew characterized later expanders.

A single record per CDR3 protein comes from TCRdb applying MiXCR to the 5' RACE reads. The profile covers around 450,000 distinct CDR3 sequences, with over 15% appearing a single time and 7.5% to 9.5% taken by the ten largest. This clonotype appeared a few times. Its target is unknown. The V and J ends lost 0 bases and 4 bases respectively, with 21 bases between them. The CDR3 is 17 residues long. Germline-derived CDR1 and CDR2 are DFQATT and SNEGSKA (reference sequence). Material for sequencing was PBMCs or a T cell subset sorted from them (not recorded which). The TCR originated in an adult woman who had mild COVID-19 (a few samples of this study predate the infection). Cell type and time point are not known. The rearrangement uses TRBV20-1 and TRBJ1-2, with D tentatively TRBD1 (5 bases). The CDR3 nucleotides are TGCAGTGCTAGAGATAGGGATGGCCCCCAGGGTGCCTATGGCTACACCTTC. Translated: CSARDRDGPQGAYGYTF.